This note documents a single TCR beta chain sequence. The sample comes from a study of shared clonotypes between healthy human individuals. Produced via immunoSEQ multiplex PCR; TCRdb's table is partial and in-frame only. The table records about 490,000 clones, less than 80% of them present only once. With V trimmed by 7 bases and J by 0 bases, 6 bases remained unmatched. CDR3 length: 15 residues. Germline CDR1 is MDHEN and CDR2 is SYDVKM. The source of this sequence is a woman aged 40 to 50 in good health. Some clones in this sample may be carry-over from other donors' samples. The sample consisted of PBMCs. This rearrangement joins TRBV28 to TRBJ1-3; the match to TRBD1 covers 7 bases. The CDR3 region is CASTPGQSSGNTIYF. CDR3 nucleotides: TGTGCCAGCACACCGGGACAGTCCTCTGGAAACACCATATATTTT.